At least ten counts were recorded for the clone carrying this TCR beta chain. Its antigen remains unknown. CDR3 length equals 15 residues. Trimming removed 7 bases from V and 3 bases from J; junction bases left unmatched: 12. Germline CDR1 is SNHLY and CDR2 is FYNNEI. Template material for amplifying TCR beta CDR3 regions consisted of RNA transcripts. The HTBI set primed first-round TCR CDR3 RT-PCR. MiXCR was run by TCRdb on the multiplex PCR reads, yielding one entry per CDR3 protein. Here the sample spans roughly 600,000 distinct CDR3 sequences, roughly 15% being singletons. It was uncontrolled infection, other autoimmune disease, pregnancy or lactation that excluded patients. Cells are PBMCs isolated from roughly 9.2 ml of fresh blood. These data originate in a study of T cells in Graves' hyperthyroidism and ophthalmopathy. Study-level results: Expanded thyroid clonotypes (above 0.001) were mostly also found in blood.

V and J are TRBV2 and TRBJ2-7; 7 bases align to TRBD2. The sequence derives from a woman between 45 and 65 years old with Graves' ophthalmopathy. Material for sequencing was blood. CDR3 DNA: TGTGCCAGCATGGGCTTTGCGGGGGAAAACTACGAGCAGTACTTC. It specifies CASMGFAGENYEQYF.